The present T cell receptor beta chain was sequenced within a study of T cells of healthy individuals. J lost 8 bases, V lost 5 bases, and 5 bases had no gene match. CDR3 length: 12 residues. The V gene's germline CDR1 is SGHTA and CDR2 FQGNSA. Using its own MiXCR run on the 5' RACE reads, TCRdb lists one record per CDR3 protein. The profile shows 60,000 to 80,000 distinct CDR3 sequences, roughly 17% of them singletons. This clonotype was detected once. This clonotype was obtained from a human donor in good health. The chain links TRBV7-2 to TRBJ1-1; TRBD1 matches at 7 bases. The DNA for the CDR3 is TGTGCCAGCAGCACCTCGGACAGGGAAGCTTTCTTT. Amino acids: CASSTSDREAFF.